The 32 T cell receptor beta chains listed next were all sequenced from one sample in a study of human T cells and chemical hapten exposure. Time point: patch test 1, 2 weeks after DPC sensitization. The treatment denotes: therapeutic diphenylcyclopropenone sensitization with weekly scalp DPC. TCRdb re-analysed the RACE reads in MiXCR, keeping a single row per CDR3 protein. Here the sample spans some 380,000 distinct CDR3 sequences, around 4.8% being singletons. The sequencing used whole blood, collected in connection with sensitization to the hapten diphenylcyclopropenone (DPC). These receptors originate from a woman in her fifties or sixties with alopecia areata. Some clones in this sample may be carry-over from other donors' samples.

J is TRBJ2-5 and V is TRBV28, with a tentative D call TRBD2 (6 bases). V lost 2 bases and J lost 1, with 11 bases in between. The germline V gene encodes CDR1 MDHEN and CDR2 SYDVKM. The CDR3 covers 15 residues. CDR3 residues: CASSLSGPFQETQYF. The CDR3 DNA follows: TGTGCCAGCAGTTTAAGCGGGCCTTTCCAAGAGACCCAGTACTTC.

This clonotype was counted ten times or more. CDR3 DNA: TGCAGCGTTGCCACAGGTGGCCCTTTTAACTATGGCTACACCTTC. Its protein product is CSVATGGPFNYGYTF. V and J are TRBV29-1 and TRBJ1-2; possibly TRBD1 for D (5 bases). Germline V CDR1 and CDR2: SQVTM, ANQGSEA. With 4 bases removed from V and 1 base from J, the gap between germline ends came to 16 bases. The CDR3 is 15 residues long. The full variable domain, completed using reference TRBV29-1 and TRBJ1-2, is SAVISQKPSRDICQRGTSLTIQCQVDSQVTMMFWYRQQPGQSLTLIATANQGSEATYESGFVIDKFPISRPNLTFSTLTVSNMSPEDSSIYLCSVATGGPFNYGYTFGSGTRLTVV.

In its sample, this clonotype was seen a few times. The rearrangement joins TRBV4-2 to TRBJ2-4, with D perhaps matching TRBD2 (5 bases). The germline V and J ends were trimmed by 1 base and 0 bases, with 10 bases remaining between them. The CDR3 contains 16 residues. CDR1 is LGHNA and CDR2 is YNFKEQ in the germline V gene. The CDR3, as DNA: TGTGCCAGCAGCCAAGGTGGCGGGTTAGCCAAAAACATTCAGTACTTC. As protein: CASSQGGGLAKNIQYF.

This clonotype showed up many times. This rearrangement joins TRBV6-5 to TRBJ2-1; 10 positions agree with TRBD2. Germline CDR1 and CDR2: MNHEY and SVGAGI. The CDR3 length is 14 residues. V shed 6 bases and J 4 bases; nucleotides not matched to a gene: 3. CDR3 DNA: TGTGCCAGCAGCCGAGCGGGAGGGTACAATGAGCAGTTCTTC. Translated: CASSRAGGYNEQFF.

CDR3 DNA: TGCGCCAGCAGCTTGAGGGTTGCGGCTAGCGGGAGTGGCACAGATACGCAGTATTTT. Translating gives CASSLRVAASGSGTDTQYF. The gene calls are TRBV5-1 and TRBJ2-3; 10 nucleotides line up with TRBD2. This CDR3 contains 19 residues. Trimming cost V 1 base and J 1 base; bases outside gene matches: 12. The germline CDR1 and CDR2 sequences are SGHRS and YFSETQ.

This clonotype was picked up many times. The chain joins TRBV25-1 to TRBJ2-7, with D possibly matching TRBD1 (5 bases). Per the germline V gene, CDR1 is MGHDK and CDR2 is SYGVNS. The V and J ends lost 7 bases and 11 bases respectively, with 12 bases between them. The CDR3 is 10 amino acids. The CDR3, as DNA: TGTGCCAGCATGCTGGACAAGGAGTACTTC. The encoded protein is CASMLDKEYF.

Ten or more counts support this clonotype. The chain employs TRBV20-1 and TRBJ1-5, with D tentatively TRBD1 (6 bases). The CDR3 extends over 16 amino acids. Germline V CDR1 and CDR2: DFQATT, SNEGSKA (reference sequence). The V and J ends lost 0 bases and 2 bases respectively, with 14 bases between them. CDR3 region: CSARDRQGLGNQPQHF. CDR3 nucleotide sequence: TGCAGTGCTAGAGATCGCCAGGGGCTCGGCAATCAGCCCCAGCATTTT.

This clonotype has only a few counts. This chain uses TRBV3-1 with TRBJ2-2, with 8 bases aligning to TRBD1. Germline CDR1 and CDR2: LGHDT and YNNKEL (reference sequence). Trimming cost V 3 bases and J 6 bases; bases outside gene matches: 9. CDR3 size: 16 residues. The CDR3 is CASSHLGQGAPGELFF. The CDR3 nucleotides read TGTGCCAGCAGCCACCTAGGACAGGGTGCACCCGGGGAGCTGTTTTTT.

This chain links TRBV4-3 with TRBJ2-7, with 9 bases fitting TRBD2. Germline values: CDR1 LGHNA, CDR2 YSLEER. V dropped 0 bases and J dropped 2; count of bases not matched to a gene: 20. The CDR3 is made up of 21 amino acids. CDR3 nucleotide sequence: TGCGCCAGCAGCCAAGATTCGGGCCTAGCGGGAACGCACGAGCTACCCTACGAGCAGTACTTC. It specifies CASSQDSGLAGTHELPYEQYF.

The genes are TRBV11-2 and TRBJ2-2; D possibly corresponds to TRBD1 (6 bases). Germline loops: CDR1 SGHAT, CDR2 FQNNGV. The V and J ends lost 3 bases and 4 bases respectively, with 12 bases between them. This CDR3 spans 15 amino acids. Written as DNA, the CDR3 is TGTGCCAGCAGCTTTGTCAGGGGCGGCACCGGGGAGCTGTTTTTT. It is translated as CASSFVRGGTGELFF.

At least ten counts were recorded for this clonotype. This sequence joins TRBV21-1 and TRBJ1-4. TRBV21-1 corresponds to a pseudogene. This CDR3 has 14 residues. This CDR3 reads CASRLPTTNEKLFF. For the CDR3, the DNA is TGTGCCAGCAGGTTACCTACAACTAATGAAAAACTGTTTTTT.

With regard to this clonotype: At one end the junction does not follow the germline gene, possibly because of a read error. The V call is TRBV7-9, the J call TRBJ2-7; D not resolved. Germline values: CDR1 SEHNR, CDR2 FQNEAQ (reference sequence). CDR3 size: 17 residues. The CDR3 region has the DNA TGTGCCAGCAGCTTAGCGATGAACTCGCGCGATTCCTACGAGGAGTACTTC. It specifies CASSLAMNSRDSYEEYF.

This clonotype appeared many times. The rearrangement joins TRBV7-9 to TRBJ1-2, with 8 positions matching TRBD1. Trimming at V came to 5 bases and at J to 4 bases, leaving 9 bases not matched to a gene. The CDR3 totals 15 residues. The germline gives CDR1 SEHNR, CDR2 FQNEAQ (reference sequence). The CDR3 loop reads CASSPWGTGLYGYTF. The CDR3 coding sequence is TGTGCCAGCAGCCCCTGGGGGACAGGACTCTATGGCTACACCTTC.

This clonotype was detected a few times. This chain uses TRBV20-1 with TRBJ1-1, with D maybe TRBD1 (6 bases). The CDR3 runs 13 residues. The germline gives CDR1 DFQATT, CDR2 SNEGSKA (reference sequence). The V end lost 1 base, the J end lost 5 bases, and 11 bases lay between the germline ends. The CDR3 DNA follows: TGCAGTGCTAGAGTCAGGGGAAGGACTGAAGCTTTCTTT. Its protein is CSARVRGRTEAFF.

This clonotype was detected a few times. This rearrangement joins TRBV29-1 to TRBJ2-2, with D perhaps matching TRBD2 (5 bases). The CDR3 extends over 15 amino acids. Germline loops: CDR1 SQVTM, CDR2 ANQGSEA. Between the trimmed V and J ends, which lost 5 bases and 5 bases, there was a span of 18 bases. As DNA, the CDR3 is TGCAGCGTTTACAGACATGTGGGAGTGACCGGGGAGCTGTTTTTT. Amino acid sequence: CSVYRHVGVTGELFF.

A note on this clonotype: This clone may be a read error of a much larger clone one base away. Since the CDR3 does not end with the conserved phenylalanine or tryptophan, this likely comes from a read error. The gene calls are TRBV18 and TRBJ1-2; 8 positions match TRBD1. Germline assignment: CDR1 KGHSH and CDR2 LQKENI. The CDR3 is 15 amino acids. With V trimmed by 2 bases and J by 10 bases, 12 bases remained unmatched. As DNA, the CDR3 is TGTGCCAGCTCACCATCAACCGGGACAGGCTTTAACTACACCTCC. Translating gives CASSPSTGTGFNYTS.

This clonotype was seen repeatedly, ten times or more. This chain joins TRBV11-2 and TRBJ2-1; the match to TRBD2 covers 12 bases. Germline V gene lookup returns CDR1 SGHAT and CDR2 FQNNGV. The junction had 0 bases not matched to a gene; V was cut back by 2 bases and J by 7 bases. The CDR3 sequence is 14 residues long. In nucleotides, the CDR3 is TGTGCCAGCAGCTTAACTAGCGGGAGGAATGAGCAGTTCTTC. Amino acids: CASSLTSGRNEQFF. Full variable domain (outside the CDR3, taken from reference TRBV11-2 and TRBJ2-1): EAGVAQSPRYKIIEKRQSVAFWCNPISGHATLYWYQQILGQGPKLLIQFQNNGVVDDSQLPKDRFSAERLKGVDSTLKIQPAKLEDSAVYLCASSLTSGRNEQFFGPGTRLTVL.

Many counts were recorded for this clonotype. The rearrangement joins TRBV6-6 to TRBJ1-1, with TRBD1 as a possible D gene (5 bases). The CDR3 loop spans 14 amino acids. Germline V gene data show CDR1 as MNHNY and CDR2 as SVGAGI (reference sequence). The V gene lost 7 bases and the J gene lost 5 bases, with 17 bases spanning the gap. The CDR3 protein is CASKTVWGETEAFF. CDR3 nucleotide sequence: TGTGCCAGCAAGACGGTTTGGGGCGAAACTGAAGCTTTCTTT.

A few counts support this clonotype. The chain recombines TRBV5-6 with TRBJ1-1; D is undetermined. The ends were cut back, 4 bases at V and 4 bases at J, with 14 bases in the middle. Germline CDR1 SGHDT, CDR2 YYEEEE. This CDR3 spans 14 amino acids. CDR3 sequence reads: CASSERVVVTEAFF. CDR3 sequence (DNA): TGTGCCAGCAGCGAACGGGTAGTCGTCACTGAAGCTTTCTTT.

At least ten counts were recorded for this clonotype. The chain employs TRBV9 and TRBJ2-7, with TRBD2 identical over 10 bases. Germline-derived CDR1 and CDR2 are SGDLS and YYNGEE. This CDR3 comprises 16 residues. The V gene end was trimmed by 0 bases and the J gene end by 3 bases; junction bases not matched to a gene: 6. The CDR3 region is CASSVVPSGSFYEQYF. The CDR3 DNA sequence: TGTGCCAGCAGCGTAGTGCCTAGCGGGAGCTTCTACGAGCAGTACTTC. Looking up the rest from reference TRBV9 and TRBJ2-7 gives the full variable domain: DSGVTQTPKHLITATGQRVTLRCSPRSGDLSVYWYQQSLDQGLQFLIQYYNGEERAKGNILERFSAQQFPDLHSELNLSSLELGDSALYFCASSVVPSGSFYEQYFGPGTRLTVT.

This clonotype was counted many times. The rearrangement links TRBV4-2 to TRBJ1-2, with D possibly TRBD1 on 5 matching bases. The CDR3 sequence is 16 residues long. CDR1 is LGHNA, CDR2 YNFKEQ, per germline. The germline V and J ends were trimmed by 0 bases and 4 bases, with 15 bases remaining between them. CDR3 sequence reads: CASSQDRIGGIYGYTF. The DNA for the CDR3 is TGTGCCAGCAGCCAAGATCGGATTGGGGGGATCTATGGCTACACCTTC.

This clonotype was observed at least ten times. The V gene is TRBV9, the J gene TRBJ1-6; 10 bases are shared with TRBD1. The J segment lost 4 bases and the V segment lost 2 bases, leaving 3 bases of the junction unmatched. Per the germline V gene, CDR1 is SGDLS and CDR2 is YYNGEE. This CDR3 is built from 16 residues. The CDR3 is CASSVGQGNYNSPLHF. In DNA, the CDR3 is TGTGCCAGCAGCGTGGGACAGGGGAATTATAATTCACCCCTCCACTTT. Full variable domain (missing parts from reference TRBV9 and TRBJ1-6): DSGVTQTPKHLITATGQRVTLRCSPRSGDLSVYWYQQSLDQGLQFLIQYYNGEERAKGNILERFSAQQFPDLHSELNLSSLELGDSALYFCASSVGQGNYNSPLHFGNGTRLTVT.

In its sample, this clonotype was seen a few times. The J gene is TRBJ2-2, the V gene TRBV21-1; the table's TRBD1 call for D was not verified on the DNA. TRBV21-1 is a listed pseudogene. This CDR3 region has 15 residues. CDR3 residues: CASSKKTGAAGELFF. For the CDR3, the DNA is TGTGCCAGCAGCAAAAAGACAGGGGCAGCCGGGGAGCTGTTTTTT.

This clonotype was seen only a few times. The CDR3 region has the DNA TGTGCCAGCAGCGCGCGACAGGGTGGCTACGAGCAGTACTTC. Translated, it gives CASSARQGGYEQYF. The chain recombines TRBV7-9 with TRBJ2-7, with 7 nucleotides matching TRBD1. V was pared by 5 bases and J by 3 bases, with 7 bases of the junction left unmatched. Germline loops: CDR1 SEHNR, CDR2 FQNEAQ (reference sequence). CDR3 length equals 14 residues.

About this clonotype itself: This may stem from a read error, because a much larger clone lies one nucleotide away. The CDR3 carries no conserved terminal phenylalanine or tryptophan, so it likely arises from a read error. The chain joins TRBV20-1 to TRBJ1-2; possibly TRBD1 for D (6 bases). The CDR3 consists of 12 residues. The V end lost 5 bases, the J end lost 4 bases, and 11 bases lay between the germline ends. Germline CDR1 is DFQATT and CDR2 is SNEGSKA (reference sequence). In nucleotides, the CDR3 is TGCAGTGCTCGTTCAGGGGTCTATGGCTACACCTTA. Translation gives CSARSGVYGYTL.

At least ten counts were recorded for this clonotype. This rearrangement joins TRBV5-5 to TRBJ1-6; D is undetermined. The ends were cut back, 3 bases at V and 9 bases at J, with 16 bases in the middle. Germline CDR1 and CDR2: SGHKS and YYEKEE (reference sequence). The CDR3 has 15 residues. CDR3 region: CASSWESRMGSPLHF. The CDR3 coding sequence is TGTGCCAGCAGCTGGGAATCTCGGATGGGTTCACCCCTCCACTTT.

This clonotype appeared many times. The chain uses TRBV10-2 and TRBJ1-4; 8 bases line up with TRBD1. CDR3 length: 15 amino acids. Germline V lookup: CDR1 WSHSY, CDR2 SAAADI. V lost 6 bases and J lost 5; bases outside the gene matches: 8. The CDR3 bases are TGCGCCAGCAGGGGGTGGAGACAGGGGAATGAAAAACTGTTTTTT. Translating gives CASRGWRQGNEKLFF.

This clonotype has at least ten counts. V is TRBV6-5 and J is TRBJ2-7; 11 bases are a match to TRBD1. With V trimmed by 8 bases and J by 4 bases, 7 bases remained unmatched. The CDR3 consists of 14 residues. From germline, CDR1 is MNHEY and CDR2 SVGAGI. Here the CDR3 DNA reads TGTGCCAGCCAGAGGACAGGGGGCGCGTACGAGCAGTACTTC. Translation: CASQRTGGAYEQYF.

This clonotype was recorded many times. The chain has TRBV6-5 and TRBJ1-1; 7 bases map to TRBD1. Germline trimming cut 2 bases from V and 3 bases from J; bases unmatched to any gene: 6. This CDR3 spans 15 amino acids. CDR1 is MNHEY, CDR2 SVGAGI, per germline. CDR3 nucleotides: TGTGCCAGCAGTTACGACAGGGCTCAGGACACTGAAGCTTTCTTT. Translation: CASSYDRAQDTEAFF.

In this sample, this clonotype turned up many times. The gene calls are TRBV9 and TRBJ2-7; D is unclear. Trimming took 5 bases from V and 2 from J, leaving 14 bases between them. Germline loops: CDR1 SGDLS, CDR2 YYNGEE. This CDR3 comprises 14 residues. CDR3 loop: CASSPGGTAYEQYF. The CDR3 region has the DNA TGTGCCAGCAGTCCTGGTGGTACCGCCTACGAGCAGTACTTC.

This clonotype appeared a few times. The chain employs TRBV3-1 and TRBJ2-1; maybe TRBD2 (6 bases). Germline V lookup: CDR1 LGHDT, CDR2 YNNKEL (reference sequence). With 4 bases removed from V and 5 bases from J, the gap between germline ends came to 18 bases. This CDR3 is 16 amino acids long. The CDR3 bases are TGTGCCAGCAGCCCGGTCGGGGTAGCGGTAGACAATGAGCAGTTCTTC. Amino acids: CASSPVGVAVDNEQFF.

The chain has TRBV18 and TRBJ1-1; TRBD1 might be the D (6 bases). The V end was cut by 0 bases, the J end by 3 bases, with 14 bases between. The CDR3 loop spans 16 amino acids. Germline assignment: CDR1 KGHSH and CDR2 LQKENI. As DNA, the CDR3 is TGTGCCAGCTCACCACCAAGGGCAGGGGACTACACTGAAGCTTTCTTT. Protein: CASSPPRAGDYTEAFF.